Detailed here is one T cell receptor beta chain. Produced via immunoSEQ multiplex PCR; TCRdb's table is partial and in-frame only. The sample lists approximately 52,000 clones; approximately 88% were seen once. This sample stems from a study of control samples from healthy donors and cancer patients. Trimming removed 3 bases at V and 0 bases at J, with 4 bases between. The CDR3 spans 13 residues. The V call is TRBV12-3 or TRBV12-4, the J call TRBJ2-3; D unclear. The sample taken for sequencing was blood. The receptor was isolated from a man aged 50-60 years in good health. The CDR3 protein is CASSLDSTDTQYF. CDR3 nucleotides: TGTGCCAGCAGTTTGGACAGCACAGATACGCAGTATTTT.